This record covers a single T cell receptor beta chain. Antigen: not known. This CDR3 is built from 15 residues. Germline CDR1 is SGHTA and CDR2 is FQGNSA. V was clipped by 5 bases and J by 0 bases, with 13 bases between them. Some clones are missing from TCRdb's copy, which holds only in-frame ones; the method was immunoSEQ multiplex PCR. The table lists some 2.1 million clones, 93% of them singletons. This specimen comes from a study of shared clonotypes between healthy human individuals. The study, taken as a whole, reports: It was only blood that was sampled, and tissue repertoires likely differ.

CD45RO-negative cells were positively selected for CCR7, leaving out terminally differentiated effector memory CD45RA+ cells. Sequenced sample: naive CD8+ T cells from PBMCs. The sequence came from a man between 18 and 29 years old in good health. Some clones in this sample may be carry-over from other donors' samples. This chain connects TRBV7-2 to TRBJ1-1; D is possibly TRBD1 (5 bases). As DNA, the CDR3 is TGTGCCAGCAGCACACGACAGCCCATGAACACTGAAGCTTTCTTT. It encodes CASSTRQPMNTEAFF.